The clone carrying this T cell receptor (beta chain) appeared once. The time point here: late/post reinfection, 12 to 24 weeks after detection. No in vitro expansion preceded TCR sequencing of the sorted cells. This sample stems from a study of memory CD8 T cells in hepatitis C reinfection. Turning to the study itself: Two further double resolvers recognized NS5B-2841.

The data were produced by immunoSEQ multiplex PCR, yet TCRdb's version contains in-frame clones alone and is incomplete. The sample holds a few hundred clones, around 72% seen once. The study's findings and limits: Before reinfection, the repertoire was narrower in resolvers than chronic donors. NS3-1073-specific CD8 T cells reportedly cross-react with an influenza epitope.

The source is a man younger than 30 with hepatitis C virus infection. Material: HCV tetramer-positive CD8+ T cells sorted from blood.

CDR3 bases: TGTGCCAGCAGTTTATTTTTTCAAGAGACCCAGTACTTC. Protein sequence: CASSLFFQETQYF. The rearrangement joins TRBV6-5 to TRBJ2-5, with unresolved D. The CDR3 runs to 13 residues. Trimming took 4 bases from V and 2 from J, leaving 8 bases between them. The germline CDR1 and CDR2 sequences are MNHEY and SVGAGI.